This T cell receptor beta chain was recovered during a study of CD8+CD57+ T cells in acquired aplastic anemia. Regarding the study as a whole: Roughly 30 was the count of CD8+ CDR3 sequences that patients shared with controls.

Trimming removed 2 bases from V and 0 bases from J, with 9 bases in between. Per germline, CDR1 MNHEY and CDR2 SVGAGI. The CDR3 extends over 15 amino acids. Only patients with CD8+CD57+ cell expansion on flow cytometry were chosen for sequencing. Sampling of blood occurred while the patients had still received no therapy. CDR3 and TCR beta VDJ profiling relied on a genomic DNA template. TCRdb re-derived calls from the reads in MiXCR, one entry per CDR3 protein. This sample has roughly 170,000 distinct CDR3 sequences, with about 44% found just once. Points on this clonotype: Its antigen is undetermined.

The origin of this receptor is a human donor with aplastic anemia. Sequenced material: sorted CD4+, CD8+, or CD8+CD57+ T cells (not recorded which) from PBMCs. V gene TRBV6-5 combines with J gene TRBJ2-3; D gene uncertain. The CDR3 protein is CASSYMVGSTDTQYF. As DNA, the CDR3 is TGTGCCAGCAGTTACATGGTCGGTAGCACAGATACGCAGTATTTT.